A single sample is the source of the 15 T cell receptor beta chains below, sequenced in a study of glioma-infiltrating T cells after dendritic cell vaccination. The time point denotes: after dendritic cell vaccination, including at tumor progression/relapse. Method: immunoSEQ multiplex PCR; TCRdb's copy keeps in-frame clones and lacks some. The data contain more than 95,000 clones, around 80% of them singletons. This specimen consisted of blood, obtained after dendritic cell vaccination. Source of these receptors: a human donor with glioblastoma.

The rearrangement joins TRBV27 to TRBJ2-1, with 7 bases matching TRBD2. V trimming: 8 bases; J trimming: 7 bases; junction bases outside the gene matches: 14. The CDR3 loop spans 15 amino acids. CDR1 is MNHEY and CDR2 is SMNVEV in the germline V gene (reference sequence). The CDR3 reads CASGFRTHGGNEQFF. DNA of the CDR3: TGTGCCAGCGGATTCCGGACTCACGGGGGGAATGAGCAGTTCTTC.

V usage is TRBV12-5 and J usage is TRBJ2-7; 8 bases are a match to TRBD1. CDR1 is LGHNT, CDR2 FRNRAP, per germline. The CDR3 is 15 residues long. The V gene end was trimmed by 1 base and the J gene end by 6 bases; junction bases not matched to a gene: 8. The CDR3 DNA is TGTGCTAGTGGTTTGGGGCAGGGGGCGCTCCCCGAGCAGTACTTC. Translation gives CASGLGQGALPEQYF.

V gene TRBV19 combines with J gene TRBJ2-7, with TRBD1 matching 7 bases. CDR3 length: 15 amino acids. With 4 bases clipped from V and 0 bases from J, the junction kept 6 bases outside the gene matches. The germline CDR1 and CDR2 sequences are LNHDA and SQIVND (reference sequence). DNA of the CDR3: TGTGCCAGTAGTACCGGACAGGTCCCCTCCTACGAGCAGTACTTC. Protein sequence: CASSTGQVPSYEQYF.

The gene calls are TRBV9 and TRBJ1-1, with D perhaps matching TRBD1 (6 bases). Trimming took 3 bases from V and 0 from J, leaving 21 bases between them. The CDR3 runs to 18 residues. CDR1 is SGDLS, CDR2 YYNGEE, per germline. In DNA form, the CDR3 reads TGTGCCAGCAGCGGCGCGTTTGGTCTCGGACAGCTGAACACTGAAGCTTTCTTT. Translating it yields CASSGAFGLGQLNTEAFF.

This CDR3 is CASSSGEGAETQYF. The CDR3 bases are TGCGCCAGCAGTAGCGGGGAGGGGGCAGAGACCCAGTACTTC. The chain combines TRBV4-1 with TRBJ2-5; possible D gene TRBD2, 8 bases. The CDR3 spans 14 residues. V shed 6 bases and J shed 4 bases, with 15 bases lying between them. Germline V gene lookup returns CDR1 MGHRA and CDR2 YSYEKL.

In its sample, this clone was seen once. V usage is TRBV2 and J usage is TRBJ1-1, with 10 bases fitting TRBD1. The CDR3 loop spans 13 amino acids. The germline V gene has CDR1 SNHLY and CDR2 FYNNEI. Trimming removed 7 bases from V and 5 bases from J; junction bases left unmatched: 4. The CDR3 spells CASTGQGVTEAFF. The CDR3 DNA reads TGTGCCAGCACCGGACAGGGGGTAACTGAAGCTTTCTTT.

The V gene is TRBV2, the J gene TRBJ1-2; D may be TRBD1 (5 bases). Trimming took 6 bases from V and 7 from J, leaving 15 bases between them. This CDR3 spans 13 amino acids. Germline CDR1 reads SNHLY; CDR2 reads FYNNEI. The CDR3 bases are TGTGCCAGCAGCGACCCCAGGGTTGGTGGCTACACCTTC. Amino acid sequence: CASSDPRVGGYTF.

This clone appeared once. This sequence joins TRBV5-1 and TRBJ2-3; TRBD1 matches 7 bases. Germline V gene data show CDR1 as SGHRS and CDR2 as YFSETQ. V lost 0 bases, J lost 10 bases, and 11 bases stayed unmatched. The CDR3 is 15 amino acids. CDR3 sequence reads: CASSLATGSAAAQYF. CDR3 sequence (DNA): TGCGCCAGCAGCTTGGCGACAGGGTCAGCGGCAGCGCAGTATTTT.

Only one count was recorded for this clone. The chain has TRBV30 and TRBJ2-1; a weak D match, TRBD2 (6 bases). V was cut by 0 bases and J by 2 bases, with 20 bases left in between. The CDR3 sequence is 18 residues long. Per the germline V gene, CDR1 is GTSNPN and CDR2 is SVGIG (reference sequence). The CDR3 region is CAWSVGVRMGEAYNEQFF. CDR3 nucleotide sequence: TGTGCCTGGAGTGTAGGGGTCAGAATGGGGGAGGCCTACAATGAGCAGTTCTTC.

The chain is built from TRBV7-8 and TRBJ1-5, with 7 nucleotides matching TRBD1. The V gene end was trimmed by 1 base and the J gene end by 3 bases; junction bases not matched to a gene: 3. The CDR3 consists of 15 residues. Germline V gene data show CDR1 as SGHVS and CDR2 as FQNEAQ. CDR3 bases: TGTGCCAGCAGCTTAGGGACAGGCGCCAATCAGCCCCAGCATTTT. Amino acid sequence: CASSLGTGANQPQHF.

As to this clone: Relative to the germline gene, one junction end is altered; a read error may explain this. This sequence joins TRBV18 and TRBJ2-2, with 12 nucleotides matching TRBD2. This CDR3 region has 17 residues. Germline V gene lookup returns CDR1 KGHSH and CDR2 LQKENI. CDR3 amino acids: CATSLAGGLLGTGELFF. In DNA, the CDR3 is TGTGCCACCTCACTAGCGGGAGGACTGTTGGGCACCGGGGAGCTGTTTTTT.

This clone was detected only a few times. The chain recombines TRBV6-5 with TRBJ1-5; D might be TRBD1 (6 bases). The CDR3 length is 14 residues. Trimming stripped 8 bases from V and 6 bases from J, with 17 bases between. Per the germline V gene, CDR1 is MNHEY and CDR2 is SVGAGI. CDR3 in DNA: TGTGCCAGCGGACCTTACCAGGGGCCTCAGCCCCAGCATTTT. This codes for CASGPYQGPQPQHF.

V gene TRBV5-4 combines with J gene TRBJ2-7; a weak D match, TRBD2 (6 bases). This CDR3 has 15 residues. Trimming took off 2 bases at V and 2 bases at J, with 14 bases between the two ends. Germline values: CDR1 SGHNT, CDR2 YYREEE (reference sequence). CDR3 sequence: CASSFPGTLTYEQYF. DNA for the CDR3: TGTGCCAGCAGCTTCCCCGGGACTCTAACCTACGAGCAGTACTTC.

V and J are TRBV7-2 and TRBJ2-7; 10 bases are shared with TRBD2. Germline-derived CDR1 and CDR2 are SGHTA and FQGNSA. The CDR3 contains 16 residues. V shed 3 bases, J shed 5 bases, and the junction held 10 bases outside the gene matches. The CDR3 spells CASSFPGTSAFNEQYF. The CDR3 DNA follows: TGTGCCAGCAGCTTCCCAGGGACTAGCGCTTTCAACGAGCAGTACTTC. The full variable domain, rest sourced from reference TRBV7-2 and TRBJ2-7, is GAGVSQSPSNKVTEKGKDVELRCDPISGHTALYWYRQSLGQGLEFLIYFQGNSAPDKSGLPSDRFSAERTGGSVSTLTIQRTQQEDSAVYLCASSFPGTSAFNEQYFGPGTRLTVT.

This clone appeared a single time. The chain couples TRBV9 to TRBJ2-3; D may be TRBD2 (5 bases). CDR1 SGDLS and CDR2 YYNGEE come from the germline V gene. Deletions cut 3 bases from V and 5 bases from J, with 10 bases between. The CDR3 spans 13 residues. The CDR3 bases are TGTGCCAGCAGCGGGTCCCGGGGAGATACGCAGTATTTT. This codes for CASSGSRGDTQYF.